The entry below describes one T cell receptor (beta chain). The antigen is undetermined. The CDR3 has 16 amino acids. CDR1 is SGDLS, CDR2 YYNGEE, per germline. J lost 0 bases, V lost 4 bases, and 6 bases had no gene match. TCRdb's table, derived via immunoSEQ multiplex PCR, lists solely in-frame clones and lacks some. The table includes over 400,000 clones, around 92% detected once. The sample comes from a study of Ad26.COV2.S vaccination and SARS-CoV-2 variants. Treatment: some 20 received Ad26.COV2.S at low or high dose, single or two shots; several received placebo; per-sample allocation not given. Material that was analyzed had been drawn on day 63 after the first vaccine or placebo injection. General study results and limits: Reported findings describe substantial breadth in spike-specific CD8+ and CD4+ T cell responses following vaccination. It was vaccine recipients, not placebo recipients, who had the higher spike-specific TCR breadth.

This receptor was taken from a person between 18 and 60 years old who received the Ad26.COV2.S COVID-19 vaccine or a placebo. The J gene is TRBJ2-1, the V gene TRBV9, with 8 bases fitting TRBD2. The material sequenced was peripheral blood, taken in a trial of Ad26.COV2.S vaccine versus placebo. In nucleotides, the CDR3 is TGTGCCAGCAGCCCCCGGACTAGCCTCTCCTACAATGAGCAGTTCTTC. Protein product: CASSPRTSLSYNEQFF. The whole variable domain, remainder taken from reference TRBV9 and TRBJ2-1, is DSGVTQTPKHLITATGQRVTLRCSPRSGDLSVYWYQQSLDQGLQFLIQYYNGEERAKGNILERFSAQQFPDLHSELNLSSLELGDSALYFCASSPRTSLSYNEQFFGPGTRLTVL.